These 17 T cell receptor beta chains originate from one sample sequenced in a study of CD8 T cells in Susac syndrome. The authors reverse transcribed about 0.5 to 1 ug RNA with random hexamers. A single record per CDR3 protein comes from TCRdb applying MiXCR to the immunoSEQ multiplex PCR reads. The data hold 330,000 or so distinct CDR3 sequences, with about 89% observed a single time. Sequencing was carried out using CD8+ T cells from PBMCs. These TCRs come from a human donor with multiple sclerosis.

A few counts support this clonotype. The CDR3 spells CASRDSDYEQYF. The CDR3 DNA is TGTGCCAGTAGGGACAGTGACTACGAGCAGTACTTC. The chain links TRBV19 to TRBJ2-7, with TRBD1 as a possible D gene (6 bases). V was shortened by 6 bases and J by 3 bases, with 9 bases between the two germline ends. CDR3 length: 12 residues. CDR1 LNHDA and CDR2 SQIVND come from the germline V gene (reference sequence).

V is TRBV6-5 and J is TRBJ1-5, with 10 nucleotides matching TRBD1. V was clipped by 2 bases and J by 5 bases; unmatched bases: 15. CDR1 and CDR2 (germline): MNHEY, SVGAGI. The CDR3 has 19 residues. CDR3 residues: CASSYGPGQGVGNYQPQHF. The CDR3 DNA sequence: TGTGCCAGCAGTTACGGCCCCGGACAGGGGGTAGGCAATTATCAGCCCCAGCATTTT.

V gene TRBV4-1 combines with J gene TRBJ2-5, with 10 nucleotides matching TRBD2. Per the germline V gene, CDR1 is MGHRA and CDR2 is YSYEKL. This CDR3 spans 15 amino acids. Trimming took 5 bases from V and 1 from J; bases not matched to a gene: 4. The CDR3 loop is CASSGLAGAQETQYF. CDR3 sequence (DNA): TGCGCCAGCAGCGGGCTAGCGGGGGCCCAAGAGACCCAGTACTTC.

The chain recombines TRBV3-1 with TRBJ2-7, with TRBD2 identical over 14 bases. Trimming cost V 1 base and J 3 bases; bases outside gene matches: 5. Germline lookup yields CDR1 LGHDT and CDR2 YNNKEL (reference sequence). This CDR3 has 17 residues. The CDR3 bases are TGTGCCAGCAGCCAAGTGGGGACTAGCGGGAGCTACTACGAGCAGTACTTC. Its translation: CASSQVGTSGSYYEQYF.

This clonotype has only a few counts. The gene calls are TRBV27 and TRBJ2-7; 10 positions agree with TRBD2. Germline V lookup: CDR1 MNHEY, CDR2 SMNVEV (reference sequence). There are 14 residues in the CDR3. The trim removed 5 bases at V and 3 bases at J, leaving 4 bases unmatched. CDR3 protein: CASSPRLAGYEQYF. In nucleotides, the CDR3 is TGTGCCAGCAGTCCTAGACTAGCGGGCTACGAGCAGTACTTC.

V and J are TRBV4-3 and TRBJ2-3, with 10 bases matching TRBD2. This CDR3 comprises 17 residues. Unmatched junction bases numbered 13, after V lost 4 bases and J lost 6 bases. In germline, CDR1 is LGHNA, CDR2 YSLEER. CDR3 coding DNA: TGCGCCAGCAGCCTAACAATAGTCCTAGCGGGGGATGATACGCAGTATTTT. Amino acid sequence: CASSLTIVLAGDDTQYF.

J is TRBJ2-1 and V is TRBV5-1; 11 bases fit TRBD2. Germline lookup yields CDR1 SGHRS and CDR2 YFSETQ. CDR3 length equals 17 residues. The J segment lost 0 bases and the V segment lost 0 bases, leaving 2 bases of the junction unmatched. The CDR3 reads CASSLAGLAGSYNEQFF. The DNA of the CDR3 is TGCGCCAGCAGCTTGGCCGGACTAGCGGGCTCCTACAATGAGCAGTTCTTC.

This clonotype was counted a few times. The rearrangement joins TRBV4-1 to TRBJ2-1; D is perhaps TRBD1 (6 bases). The ends were cut back, 4 bases at V and 2 bases at J, with 15 bases in the middle. The germline gives CDR1 MGHRA, CDR2 YSYEKL. The CDR3 is 16 amino acids. The CDR3 DNA is TGCGCCAGCAGCCTTGTGGGGGCTACCACCTACAATGAGCAGTTCTTC. Amino acid sequence: CASSLVGATTYNEQFF.

This chain joins TRBV18 and TRBJ1-1, with a weak D call TRBD1 (6 bases). Germline-derived CDR1 and CDR2 are KGHSH and LQKENI. Trimming left V 3 bases short and J 5 bases short, with 13 bases between. CDR3 length: 14 residues. This chain's CDR3 is CASSPGPQGTEAFF. The CDR3 nucleotides read TGTGCCAGCTCACCGGGCCCACAGGGAACTGAAGCTTTCTTT.

The chain carries TRBV7-2 and TRBJ2-5, with TRBD1 matching over 10 bases. Germline V gives CDR1 SGHTA, CDR2 FQGNSA. The CDR3 has 15 residues. The V gene end was trimmed by 6 bases and the J gene end by 1 base; junction bases not matched to a gene: 5. The chain's CDR3 is CASRIGDRGQETQYF. DNA of the CDR3: TGTGCCAGCAGAATTGGGGACAGGGGCCAAGAGACCCAGTACTTC.

The chain has TRBV9 and TRBJ2-7; tentatively, D is TRBD1 (5 bases). Germline V gene lookup returns CDR1 SGDLS and CDR2 YYNGEE. This CDR3 has 14 residues. V lost 0 bases, J lost 5 bases, and 12 bases lay in between. CDR3 bases: TGTGCCAGCAGCGTAGCTGGTCAGGGAAACGAGCAGTACTTC. Encoded protein: CASSVAGQGNEQYF.

V and J are TRBV6-4 and TRBJ2-1, with TRBD2 matching 12 bases. The germline V gene has CDR1 MRHNA and CDR2 SNTAGT. The CDR3 extends over 15 amino acids. The trim removed 3 bases at V and 7 bases at J, leaving 4 bases unmatched. The CDR3 region has the DNA TGTGCCAGCAGTGAGACTAGCGGGGGCGGGAATGAGCAGTTCTTC. Amino acid sequence: CASSETSGGGNEQFF.

J is TRBJ2-3 and V is TRBV12-3 or TRBV12-4; maybe TRBD1 (6 bases). V lost 6 bases and J lost 0, with 22 bases in between. The CDR3 extends over 18 amino acids. CDR3 amino acids: CASSPFPLGGGSTDTQYF. The CDR3 DNA is TGTGCCAGCAGCCCCTTCCCCCTTGGGGGCGGGAGCACAGATACGCAGTATTTT.

The chain employs TRBV5-6 and TRBJ2-1, with D perhaps matching TRBD1 (6 bases). Germline CDR1 SGHDT, CDR2 YYEEEE. This CDR3 contains 13 residues. V gave up 2 bases and J gave up 7 bases, with 10 bases separating them. The CDR3 nucleotides read TGTGCCAGCAGCTTTGGACAGCCTAATGAGCAGTTCTTC. It specifies CASSFGQPNEQFF.

This sequence joins TRBV19 and TRBJ2-1, with 7 bases matching TRBD2. The CDR3 loop spans 14 amino acids. V lost 5 bases to trimming and J lost 10 bases; unmatched junction nucleotides: 11. Germline V gene sequence: CDR1 LNHDA, CDR2 SQIVND (reference sequence). The CDR3: CASSGGSVPGEQFF. The CDR3 nucleotides read TGTGCCAGTAGTGGCGGGAGTGTCCCGGGCGAGCAGTTCTTC.

This clonotype occurred once. The J gene is TRBJ2-1, the V gene TRBV28; TRBD2 matches 13 bases. The germline gives CDR1 MDHEN, CDR2 SYDVKM. Losses at the gene ends were 5 bases for V and 6 bases for J; bases not matched to a gene: 7. CDR3 size: 16 residues. The CDR3 here is CASSPETSGRFNEQFF. The CDR3 nucleotides are TGTGCCAGCAGTCCGGAGACTAGCGGGAGGTTCAATGAGCAGTTCTTC.

The J gene is TRBJ1-1, the V gene TRBV20-1; 9 nucleotides align to TRBD1. CDR3 length equals 13 residues. Germline lookup yields CDR1 DFQATT and CDR2 SNEGSKA (reference sequence). V gave up 6 bases and J gave up 5 bases; unmatched junction bases: 7. The CDR3 region has the DNA TGCAGTGCCGGACAGGGGAGAGTTACTGAAGCTTTCTTT. It translates to CSAGQGRVTEAFF.